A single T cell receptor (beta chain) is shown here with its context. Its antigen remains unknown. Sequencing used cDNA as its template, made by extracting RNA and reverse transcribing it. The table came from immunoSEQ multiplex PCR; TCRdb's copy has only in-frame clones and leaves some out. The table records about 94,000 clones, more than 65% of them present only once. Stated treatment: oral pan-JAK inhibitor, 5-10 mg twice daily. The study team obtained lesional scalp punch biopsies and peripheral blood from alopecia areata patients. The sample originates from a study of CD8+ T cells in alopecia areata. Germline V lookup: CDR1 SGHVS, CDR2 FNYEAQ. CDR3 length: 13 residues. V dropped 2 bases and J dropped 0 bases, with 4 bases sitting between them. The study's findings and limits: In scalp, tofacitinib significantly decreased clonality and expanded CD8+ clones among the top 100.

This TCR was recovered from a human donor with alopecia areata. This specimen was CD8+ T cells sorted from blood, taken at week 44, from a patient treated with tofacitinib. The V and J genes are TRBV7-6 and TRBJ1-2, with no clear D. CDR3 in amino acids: CASSLSANYGYTF. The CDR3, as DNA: TGTGCCAGCAGCTTATCAGCTAACTATGGCTACACCTTC.